The clone carrying this TCR beta chain occurred once. The germline V gene encodes CDR1 SGHNT and CDR2 YYREEE (reference sequence). V was pared by 5 bases and J by 5 bases, with 19 bases between. The CDR3 has 16 residues. Generated by immunoSEQ multiplex PCR, the TCRdb table keeps only in-frame clones and is missing some. The table shows roughly 25,000 clones, with around 87% occurring only once. This entry is derived from a study of T cell responses to AZD1222 COVID-19 vaccine. This chain links TRBV5-4 with TRBJ1-4; D is unresolved. The receptor was isolated from an adult who received the AZD1222 COVID-19 vaccine. Specimen: peripheral blood, collected 28 days after the second AZD1222 dose. The CDR3 sequence: CASSSQGREENEKLFF. CDR3 DNA: TGTGCCAGCAGTTCCCAAGGGAGGGAAGAGAATGAAAAACTGTTTTTT.